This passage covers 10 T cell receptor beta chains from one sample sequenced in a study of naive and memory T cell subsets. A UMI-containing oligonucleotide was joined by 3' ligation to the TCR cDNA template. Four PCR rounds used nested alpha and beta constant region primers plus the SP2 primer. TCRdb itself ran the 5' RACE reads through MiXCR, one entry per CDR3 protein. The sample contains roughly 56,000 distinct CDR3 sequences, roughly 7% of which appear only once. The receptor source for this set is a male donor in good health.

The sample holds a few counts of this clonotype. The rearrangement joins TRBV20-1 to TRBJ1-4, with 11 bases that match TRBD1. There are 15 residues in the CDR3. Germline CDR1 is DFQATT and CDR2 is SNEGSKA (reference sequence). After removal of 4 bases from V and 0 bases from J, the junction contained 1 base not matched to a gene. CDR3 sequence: CSATGQGATNEKLFF. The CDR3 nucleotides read TGCAGTGCTACGGGACAGGGGGCAACTAATGAAAAACTGTTTTTT.

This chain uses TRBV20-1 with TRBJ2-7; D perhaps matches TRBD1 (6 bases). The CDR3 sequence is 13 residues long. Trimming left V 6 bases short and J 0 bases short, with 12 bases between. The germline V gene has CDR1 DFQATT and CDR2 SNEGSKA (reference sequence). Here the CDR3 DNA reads TGCAGTGCCACAGGGCCTAGCTCCTACGAGCAGTACTTC. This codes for CSATGPSSYEQYF.

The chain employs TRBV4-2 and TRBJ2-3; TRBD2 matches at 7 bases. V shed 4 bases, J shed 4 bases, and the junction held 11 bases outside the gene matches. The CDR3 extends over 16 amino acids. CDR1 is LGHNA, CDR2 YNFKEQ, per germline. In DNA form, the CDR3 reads TGTGCCAGCAGCCCATATGGCGGCGCGGGAGCAGATACGCAGTATTTT. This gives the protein CASSPYGGAGADTQYF.

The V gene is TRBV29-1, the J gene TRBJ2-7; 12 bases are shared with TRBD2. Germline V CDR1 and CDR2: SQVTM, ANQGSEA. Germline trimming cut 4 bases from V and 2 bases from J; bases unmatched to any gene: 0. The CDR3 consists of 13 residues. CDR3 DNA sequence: TGCAGCGTTGGGACTAGCGGGACCTACGAGCAGTACTTC. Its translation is CSVGTSGTYEQYF.

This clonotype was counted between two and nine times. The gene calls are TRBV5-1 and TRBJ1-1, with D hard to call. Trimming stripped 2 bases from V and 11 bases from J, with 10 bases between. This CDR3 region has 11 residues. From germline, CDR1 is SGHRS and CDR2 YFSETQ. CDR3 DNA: TGCGCCAGCAGCTTTCTAGGGTTGGCTTTCTTT. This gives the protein CASSFLGLAFF.

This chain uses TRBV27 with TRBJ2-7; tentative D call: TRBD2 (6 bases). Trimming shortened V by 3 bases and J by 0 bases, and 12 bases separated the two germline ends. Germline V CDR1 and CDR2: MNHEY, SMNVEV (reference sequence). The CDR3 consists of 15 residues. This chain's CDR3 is CASSFSGRSSYEQYF. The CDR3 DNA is TGTGCCAGCAGTTTCAGCGGGCGGAGCTCCTACGAGCAGTACTTC.

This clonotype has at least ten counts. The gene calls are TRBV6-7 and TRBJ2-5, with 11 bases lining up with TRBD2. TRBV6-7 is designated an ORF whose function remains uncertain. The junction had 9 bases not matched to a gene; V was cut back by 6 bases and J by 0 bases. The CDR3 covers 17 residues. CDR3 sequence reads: CASSQNQTSGNQETQYF. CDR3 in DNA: TGTGCCAGCAGCCAAAACCAGACTAGCGGGAACCAAGAGACCCAGTACTTC.

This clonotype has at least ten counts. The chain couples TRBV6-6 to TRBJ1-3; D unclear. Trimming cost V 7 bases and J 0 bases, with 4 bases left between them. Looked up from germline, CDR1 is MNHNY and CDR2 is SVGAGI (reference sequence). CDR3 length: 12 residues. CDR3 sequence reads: CASTPSGNTIYF. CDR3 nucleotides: TGTGCCAGCACCCCCTCTGGAAACACCATATATTTT.

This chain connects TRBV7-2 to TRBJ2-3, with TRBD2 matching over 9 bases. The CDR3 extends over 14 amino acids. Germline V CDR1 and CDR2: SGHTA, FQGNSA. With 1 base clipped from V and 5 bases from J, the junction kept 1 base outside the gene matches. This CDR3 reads CASSLELAGDTQYF. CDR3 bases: TGTGCCAGCAGCTTAGAACTAGCGGGAGATACGCAGTATTTT.

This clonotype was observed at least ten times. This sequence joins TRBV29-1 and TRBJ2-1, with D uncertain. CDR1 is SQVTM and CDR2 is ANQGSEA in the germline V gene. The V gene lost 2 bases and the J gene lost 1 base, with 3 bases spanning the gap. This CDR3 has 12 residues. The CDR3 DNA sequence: TGCAGCGTTGAATTATCCTACAATGAGCAGTTCTTC. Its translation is CSVELSYNEQFF.